This T cell receptor beta chain was captured by sequencing in a study of blood T cells in healthy people across ages. Primers used in a second PCR of roughly 7 to 12 cycles were a sample-barcoded 5' primer and a J-beta primer mix. Each TCR beta cDNA got a 12-nucleotide random molecular identifier. No fewer than 3 million CDR3-containing paired-end reads came from each sample. TCRdb processed the 5' RACE reads anew with MiXCR; each CDR3 protein has one entry. The sample lists about 1.4 million distinct CDR3 sequences; 55% to 75% were seen once. The germline gives CDR1 SGHAT, CDR2 FQNNGV. This CDR3 spans 15 amino acids. V shed 1 base and J shed 5 bases, with 14 bases lying between them. Comment on this clonotype: Its target is not known.

Study-wide points: As age increased, TCR beta diversity per million T cells fell in a roughly linear fashion.

The TCR was taken from a man in his late teens or twenties in good health. J is TRBJ1-1 and V is TRBV11-2; perhaps TRBD1 as D (5 bases). The sequenced material came from blood. As DNA, the CDR3 is TGTGCCAGCAGCTTAGTCCCCGGGGGATGGACTGAAGCTTTCTTT. Encoded protein: CASSLVPGGWTEAFF.